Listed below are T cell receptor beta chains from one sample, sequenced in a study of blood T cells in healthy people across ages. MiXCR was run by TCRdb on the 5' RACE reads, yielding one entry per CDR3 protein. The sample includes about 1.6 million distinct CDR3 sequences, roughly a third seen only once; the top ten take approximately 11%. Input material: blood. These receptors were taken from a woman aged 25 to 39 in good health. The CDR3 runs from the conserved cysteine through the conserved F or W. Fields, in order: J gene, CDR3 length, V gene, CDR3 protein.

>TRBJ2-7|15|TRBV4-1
CASSQSGTGTYEQYF
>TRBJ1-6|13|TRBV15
CATSTSIGSPLHF
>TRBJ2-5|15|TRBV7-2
CASSRGGDHQETQYF
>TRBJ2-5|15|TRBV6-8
CASSYTRKGRKTQYF
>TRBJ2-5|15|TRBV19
CASSMWLADQETQYF
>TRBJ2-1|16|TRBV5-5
CASSLAARGGGNEQFF
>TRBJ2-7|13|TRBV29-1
CSVVARNPYEQYF
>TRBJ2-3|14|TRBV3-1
CASSRRGGADTQYF
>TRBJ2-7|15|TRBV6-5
CASSRLEGGDYEQYF
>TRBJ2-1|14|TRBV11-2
CASSLEGGLGEQFF
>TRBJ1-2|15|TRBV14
CASSQIDQANYGYTF
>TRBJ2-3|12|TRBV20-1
CSASSQVVTQYF
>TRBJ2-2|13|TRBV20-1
CSARDQEAGELFF
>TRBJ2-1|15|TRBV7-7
CASSPQLGDPNEQFF
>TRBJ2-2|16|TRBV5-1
CASSLRSQGSTGELFF
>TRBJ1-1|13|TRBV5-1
CASSPIEDSEAFF
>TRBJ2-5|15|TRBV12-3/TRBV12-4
CASSLRQARLETQYF
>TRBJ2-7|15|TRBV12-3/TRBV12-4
CASSPGADGSYEQYF
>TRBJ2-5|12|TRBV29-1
CSVVKGLETQYF
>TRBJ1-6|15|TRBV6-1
CASRVEGGRSSPLHF
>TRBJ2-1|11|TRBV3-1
CASMLENEQFF
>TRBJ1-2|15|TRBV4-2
CASSQDLGQGDGYTF
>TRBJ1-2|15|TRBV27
CASSPLWTDNYGYTF
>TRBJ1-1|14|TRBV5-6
CASSFDRLSTEAFF
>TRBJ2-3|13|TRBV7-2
CAYRGGRTDTQYF
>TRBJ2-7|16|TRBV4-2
CASSQEDTSGTYEQYF
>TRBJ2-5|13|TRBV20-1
CSAPDAVQETQYF
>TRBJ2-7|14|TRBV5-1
CASSLGQDAYEQYF
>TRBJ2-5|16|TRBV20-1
CRKKWGTGGVTETQYF
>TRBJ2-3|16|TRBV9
CASSVATSGRTDTQYF
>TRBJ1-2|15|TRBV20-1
CSAFSRRDRDYGYTF
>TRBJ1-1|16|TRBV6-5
CASSRRGERMNTEAFF
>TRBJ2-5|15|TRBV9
CASSPRDRLGETRYF
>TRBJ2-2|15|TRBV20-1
CSARHGRGGFGELFF
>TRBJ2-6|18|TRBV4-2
CASSPPRGLTPGANVPTF
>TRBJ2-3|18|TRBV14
CASSQGALVGGNTDTQYF
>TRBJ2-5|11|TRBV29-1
CSGGDPRTQYF